This is a list of T cell receptor beta chains from one sample in a study of cytomegalovirus exposure and HLA in healthy donors. Data came from immunoSEQ multiplex PCR; TCRdb stores just in-frame clones and leaves some out. Among about 210,000 clones listed, 70% to 80% were seen once. Material for sequencing was PBMCs. Receptors originate from a male donor in good health and CMV-seropositive. Each CDR3 is given with its conserved first and last residue. D genes are given only for firm matches. Part of the rows lack a size; the others show once, few, many or a class for expanded clones.

DNA	CDR3	length	size	V	D	J
TGCGCCAGCAGCTTGGCCGGGACAGCTGGAAACACCATATATTTT	CASSLAGTAGNTIYF	15	few	TRBV5-1	TRBD1	TRBJ1-3
TGTGCCAGCAGCCCCACTAGCGGGAGTAGTGAGCAGTTCTTC	CASSPTSGSSEQFF	14	NA	TRBV11-2	TRBD2	TRBJ2-1
TGTGCCAGCATCCTTGGGAGGATCTTGAACTATGGCTACACCTTC	CASILGRILNYGYTF	15	NA	TRBV28	NA	TRBJ1-2
TGCGCCAGCAGCTCGGGACAGGGGGGAGAAAAACTGTTTTTT	CASSSGQGGEKLFF	14	NA	TRBV5-1	TRBD1	TRBJ1-4
TGCGCCAGCAGCTCGCGGATAGATACGCAGTATTTT	CASSSRIDTQYF	12	NA	TRBV5-1	NA	TRBJ2-3
TGTGCCAGCAGCTTTACAGGGGGAGGCAATCAGCCCCAGCATTTT	CASSFTGGGNQPQHF	15	once	TRBV5-5	TRBD1	TRBJ1-5
TGTGCCAGCAGCCCGGTGACAGGACGGGGTCCAGATACGCAGTATTTT	CASSPVTGRGPDTQYF	16	NA	TRBV7-9	NA	TRBJ2-3
TGCGCCAGCAGTCAACCCGGGAAGAACACTGAAGCTTTCTTT	CASSQPGKNTEAFF	14	NA	TRBV23-1	NA	TRBJ1-1
TGTGCCAGTACCTCTGGCAGGGCGGCAGATACGCAGTATTTT	CASTSGRAADTQYF	14	NA	TRBV19	NA	TRBJ2-3
TGTGCCAGCAGTTCCCCGAAGGGACAGGGGGCCGGTGGCTACACCTTC	CASSSPKGQGAGGYTF	16	NA	TRBV6-5	TRBD1	TRBJ1-2
TGCAGCGTCAGAACAGGGGGGACCCAGTACTTC	CSVRTGGTQYF	11	once	TRBV29-1	TRBD1	TRBJ2-5
TGTGCCAGCAGCCGGGGGGGGGATGAGCAGTTCTTC	CASSRGGDEQFF	12	NA	TRBV28	TRBD2	TRBJ2-1
TGTGCCAGCAGTTACTCGTTACGGGGGACCGAGCAGTACTTC	CASSYSLRGTEQYF	14	NA	TRBV6-5	NA	TRBJ2-7
TGTGCCAGCAGCCAAGAGGGACTAGCTAGCGGGGAGCTGTTTTTT	CASSQEGLASGELFF	15	once	TRBV14	TRBD2	TRBJ2-2
TGTGCCAGCAGCAAATTACGGGACAGGGGTTGGTTCCTAGCCAAAAACATTCAGTACTTC	CASSKLRDRGWFLAKNIQYF	20	NA	TRBV21-1	NA	TRBJ2-4
TGTGCCAGCAGCTTGGGACAGGCAAATGTAGGTACTGAAGCTTTCTTT	CASSLGQANVGTEAFF	16	NA	TRBV5-6	NA	TRBJ1-1
TGTGCCAGCAGCCGACAACCAGGGATGCAGTACTTC	CASSRQPGMQYF	12	once	TRBV7-2	NA	TRBJ2-4
TGTGCCAGTAGCGTTTCCGGACAGGGTGTTACGGCGAGATGCCCCCAGCATTTT	CASSVSGQGVTARCPQHF	18	NA	TRBV19	TRBD1	TRBJ1-5
TGTGCCAGCAGCTTCGACAGGTCTAGTGAAAAACTGTTTTTT	CASSFDRSSEKLFF	14	NA	TRBV7-2	NA	TRBJ1-4
TGTGCCAGCAGCATGCATGGGACACCGAACACTGAAGCTTTCTTT	CASSMHGTPNTEAFF	15	NA	TRBV7-3	NA	TRBJ1-1
TGTGCCAGCAGCTTTCCTAGCGGGGGGGCTGACAATGAGCAGTTCTTC	CASSFPSGGADNEQFF	16	few	TRBV7-6	TRBD2	TRBJ2-1
TGTGCCAGCAGTTACCCTGAGACAGGGTTGGATAGCAATCAGCCCCAGCATTTT	CASSYPETGLDSNQPQHF	18	NA	TRBV2	TRBD1	TRBJ1-5